A single T cell receptor beta chain is shown here with its context. What it binds is unknown. This sample is drawn from a study of T cell responses to AZD1222 COVID-19 vaccine. Using immunoSEQ multiplex PCR, the repertoire was profiled, and TCRdb retains in-frame clones only, with some absent. The data hold about 140,000 clones, with 91% observed a single time. The CDR3 consists of 14 residues. CDR1 KGHDR and CDR2 SFDVKD come from the germline V gene. J was trimmed by 8 bases and V by 9 bases; bases with no gene match: 11. General study points: Only 5 or 6 AZD1222 recipients were seropositive at baseline. Donors were chiefly white British, with a greater number of females, and clonal diversity was perhaps underestimated.

This specimen consisted of peripheral blood, obtained on day 0 of AZD1222 vaccination. The chain has TRBV24-1 and TRBJ1-4; 7 nucleotides align to TRBD1. The sequence was collected from an adult in good health. The CDR3 loop is CATQGDNPSEKLFF. The DNA of the CDR3 is TGTGCCACCCAGGGGGATAACCCCTCCGAAAAACTGTTTTTT.